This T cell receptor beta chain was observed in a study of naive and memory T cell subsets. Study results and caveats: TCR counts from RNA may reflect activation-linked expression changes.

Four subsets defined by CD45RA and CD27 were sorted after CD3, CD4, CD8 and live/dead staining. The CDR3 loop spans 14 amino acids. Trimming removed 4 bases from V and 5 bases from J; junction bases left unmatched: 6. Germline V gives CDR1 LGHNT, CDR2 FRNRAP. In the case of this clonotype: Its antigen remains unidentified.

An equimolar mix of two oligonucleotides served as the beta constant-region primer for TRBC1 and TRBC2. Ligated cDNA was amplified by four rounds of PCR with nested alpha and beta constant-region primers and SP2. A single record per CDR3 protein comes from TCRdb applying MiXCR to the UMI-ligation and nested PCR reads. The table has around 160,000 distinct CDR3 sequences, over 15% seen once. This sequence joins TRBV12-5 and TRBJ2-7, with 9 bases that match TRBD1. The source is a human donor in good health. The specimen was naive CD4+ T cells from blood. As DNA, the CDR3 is TGTGCTAGTGGTTGGACAGGGGTTACAAACGAGCAGTACTTC. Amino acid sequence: CASGWTGVTNEQYF.